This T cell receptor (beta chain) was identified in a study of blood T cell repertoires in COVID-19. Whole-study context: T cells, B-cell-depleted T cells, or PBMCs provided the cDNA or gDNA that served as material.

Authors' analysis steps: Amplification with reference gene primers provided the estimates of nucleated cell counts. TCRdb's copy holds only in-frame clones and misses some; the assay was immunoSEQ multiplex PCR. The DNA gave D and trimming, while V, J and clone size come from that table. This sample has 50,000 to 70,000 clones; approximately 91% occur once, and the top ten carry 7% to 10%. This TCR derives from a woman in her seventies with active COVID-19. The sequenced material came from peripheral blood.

This chain's CDR3 is CASSLYRGTDQPQHF. The CDR3 nucleotides read TGTGCCAGCAGTTTATATAGGGGTACCGATCAGCCCCAGCATTTT. J is TRBJ1-5 and V is TRBV27; a possible D gene is TRBD1 (5 bases). CDR1 and CDR2 from the germline V gene are MNHEY and SMNVEV (reference sequence). The CDR3 has 15 amino acids. The V end lost 1 base, the J end lost 5 bases, and 12 bases lay between the germline ends.